The source of this T cell receptor (beta chain) is a study of sequential checkpoint blockade in melanoma. Study information: Randomization was 1:1 between first-line nivolumab→ipilimumab and ipilimumab→nivolumab. After both sequences, patients received maintenance nivolumab.

Method: immunoSEQ multiplex PCR; TCRdb's copy keeps in-frame clones and lacks some. Altogether under 25,000 clones are present, 75% to 85% being singletons, with the ten largest covering around two fifths. Specified treatment: randomized to nivolumab then ipilimumab (arm A) or the reverse (arm B). From thawed PBMCs, live CD3+CD8+ cells negative for CD19 and CD56 were sorted. Per germline, CDR1 MNHEY and CDR2 SMNVEV (reference sequence). This CDR3 region has 16 residues. Trimming cost V 2 bases and J 1 base; bases outside gene matches: 6. This clone was seen a handful of times. Material: CD8+ T cells sorted from blood (inferred from file names), obtained from a patient given nivolumab and ipilimumab in sequence. The chain combines TRBV27 with TRBJ2-7; 9 bases align to TRBD1. The TCR sequence derives from a human donor with melanoma. CDR3 residues: CASSLLLGTGSYEQYF. CDR3 sequence (DNA): TGTGCCAGCAGTTTACTGCTAGGGACAGGGTCCTACGAGCAGTACTTC.